A selection of T cell receptor beta chains follows, all from one sample in a study of blood T cell repertoires in COVID-19. The method was immunoSEQ multiplex PCR; TCRdb's version includes in-frame clones alone and lacks a portion of them. The table records nearly 200,000 clones, almost 85% of them present only once. Specimen: peripheral blood. Receptors were obtained from a human donor with acute or convalescent COVID-19. The donor label of this sample is uncertain. CDR3s include the opening cysteine and the closing phenylalanine or tryptophan. Fields, in order: clone size, V gene, CDR3 protein. For some rows the clone size is stated as once, few or many, or as a class when expanded; others skip it.

NA	TRBV27	CASSLRTGGYGYTF
NA	TRBV19	CASSKTGGSSGANVLTF
NA	TRBV27	CASSLGGMAYEQYF
NA	TRBV7-3	CASSPTGQGSKQYF
NA	TRBV19	CASSIRQGARNYGYTF
NA	TRBV10-1	CASSTDTTEAFF
once	TRBV4-2	CASSQDPGGDRADTQYF
NA	TRBV2	CASREPRAGTDTQYF
NA	TRBV7-7	CASSPAGSIGYEQYF
NA	TRBV28	CASSLVPLTVSSGRPRPGSYEQYF
NA	TRBV5-1	CASSLVSGGEKLFF
NA	TRBV27	CASSFPGTSGAYNEQFF
NA	TRBV5-1	CASRQGPSNTEAFF
NA	TRBV5-8	CAPQGEGTGNTIYF
NA	TRBV30	CACGATRDSPLHF
NA	TRBV7-3	CASSLNSAGGNEQFF
NA	TRBV3-1/TRBV3-2	CANSPPGLAGYNEQFF
NA	TRBV27	CASSSYRGNQPQHF
NA	TRBV19	CASSIGAPTNQPQHF
NA	TRBV2	CASSERGIVPFF
once	TRBV24-1	CASSTGTNTGELFF
NA	TRBV2	CASRTVRETDTQYF
NA	TRBV11-3	CASSLGSPGGSDTQYF
NA	TRBV6-5	CASRGGVFNYGYTF
once	TRBV30	CAWSVSLGAGELFF
few	TRBV5-4	CASSLDPLGQVNYGYTF
NA	TRBV19	CASSYPGQGLANQPQHF
NA	TRBV5-1	CASSLGGQGASQPQHF
NA	TRBV4-2	CASSEPQGYSPLHF
NA	TRBV25-1	CASSEWQGGEKLFF
once	TRBV18	CASSPPSRDGYEQYF
NA	TRBV5-1	CASSQGSPNTEAFF
NA	TRBV10-3	CAISESGNQPQHF
NA	TRBV19	CASTPRRDFPRDSPLHF
NA	TRBV5-6	CASSWRGTGARPQYF
NA	TRBV7-9	CASSSRGLGNTEAFF
few	TRBV5-4	CASSSAGQGTHPYTF
NA	TRBV12-3/TRBV12-4	CASSFRREGWQFF
NA	TRBV11-1	CASSPVAGGKNEQFF
many	TRBV5-8	CASSDDGHVSGNTIYF
NA	TRBV10-2	CASSDSVYVASGRETQYF
NA	TRBV13	CASSSRGTGNTIYF
NA	TRBV19	CASRPGQGIGEAFF
NA	TRBV7-9	CASSVTSGDTGELFF
NA	TRBV18	CASQQDRGGDYGYTF
NA	TRBV6-8	CASTFVRTTTDTQYF